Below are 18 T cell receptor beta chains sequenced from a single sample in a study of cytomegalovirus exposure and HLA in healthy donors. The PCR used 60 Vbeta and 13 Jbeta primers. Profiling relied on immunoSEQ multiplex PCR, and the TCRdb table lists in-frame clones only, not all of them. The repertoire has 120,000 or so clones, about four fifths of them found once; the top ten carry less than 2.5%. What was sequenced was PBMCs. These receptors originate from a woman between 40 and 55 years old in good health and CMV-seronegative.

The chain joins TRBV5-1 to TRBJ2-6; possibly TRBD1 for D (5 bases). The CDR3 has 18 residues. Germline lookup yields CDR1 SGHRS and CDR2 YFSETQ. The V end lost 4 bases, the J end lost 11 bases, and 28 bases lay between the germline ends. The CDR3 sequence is CASSPRGHGFPPTDVLTF. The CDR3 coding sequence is TGCGCCAGCAGCCCTCGAGGACACGGTTTCCCCCCTACGGACGTCCTGACTTTC. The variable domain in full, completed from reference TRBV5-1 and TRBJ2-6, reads KAGVTQTPRYLIKTRGQQVTLSCSPISGHRSVSWYQQTPGQGLQFLFEYFSETQRNKGNFPGRFSGRQFSNSRSEMNVSTLELGDSALYLCASSPRGHGFPPTDVLTFGAGSRLTVL.

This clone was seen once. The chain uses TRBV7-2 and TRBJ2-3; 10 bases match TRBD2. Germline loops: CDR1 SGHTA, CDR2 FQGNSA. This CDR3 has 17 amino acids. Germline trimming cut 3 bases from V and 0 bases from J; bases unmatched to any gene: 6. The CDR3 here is CASSLSGRGISTDTQYF. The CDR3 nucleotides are TGTGCCAGCAGCTTGAGCGGGAGGGGAATTAGCACAGATACGCAGTATTTT.

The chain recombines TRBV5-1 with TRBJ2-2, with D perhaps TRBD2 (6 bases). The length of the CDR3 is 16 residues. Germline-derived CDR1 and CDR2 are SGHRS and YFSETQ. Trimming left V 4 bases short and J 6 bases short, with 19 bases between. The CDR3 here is CASSPTPGREAGELFF. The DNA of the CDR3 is TGCGCCAGCAGCCCCACCCCAGGCAGGGAGGCCGGGGAGCTGTTTTTT.

CDR3 DNA: TGTGCCAGCAGTTCGTCAGGGGTGAATGGCTACACCTTC. This sequence encodes CASSSSGVNGYTF. The V call is TRBV7-9, the J call TRBJ1-2, with TRBD1 as a possible D gene (6 bases). This CDR3 region has 13 residues. Germline V gene sequence: CDR1 SEHNR, CDR2 FQNEAQ (reference sequence). V was clipped by 6 bases and J by 6 bases, with 14 bases between them.

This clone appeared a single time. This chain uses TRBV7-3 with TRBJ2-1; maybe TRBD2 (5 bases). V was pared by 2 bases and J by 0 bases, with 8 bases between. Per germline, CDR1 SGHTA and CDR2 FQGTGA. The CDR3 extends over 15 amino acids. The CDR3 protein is CASSLERTSYNEQFF. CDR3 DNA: TGTGCCAGCAGCTTAGAGCGGACCTCCTACAATGAGCAGTTCTTC.

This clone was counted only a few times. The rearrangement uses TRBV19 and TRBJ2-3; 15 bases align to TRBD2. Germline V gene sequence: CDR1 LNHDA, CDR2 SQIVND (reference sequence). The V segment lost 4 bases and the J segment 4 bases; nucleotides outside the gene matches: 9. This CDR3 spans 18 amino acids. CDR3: CASSNGLAGGLTADTQYF. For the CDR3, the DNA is TGTGCCAGTAGTAACGGACTAGCGGGGGGGCTCACCGCAGATACGCAGTATTTT.

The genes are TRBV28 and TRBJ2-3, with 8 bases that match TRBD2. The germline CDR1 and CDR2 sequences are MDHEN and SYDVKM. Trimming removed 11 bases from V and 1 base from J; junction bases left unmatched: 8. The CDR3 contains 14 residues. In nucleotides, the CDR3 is TGTGCCGTCGGGGGGGGGCGACGCACAGATACGCAGTATTTT. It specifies CAVGGGRRTDTQYF.

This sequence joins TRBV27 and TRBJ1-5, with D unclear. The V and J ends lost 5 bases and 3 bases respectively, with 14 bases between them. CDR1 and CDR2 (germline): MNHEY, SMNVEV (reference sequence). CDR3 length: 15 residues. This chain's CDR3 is CASSPDTVANQPQHF. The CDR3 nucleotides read TGTGCCAGCAGTCCCGATACAGTCGCCAATCAGCCCCAGCATTTT.

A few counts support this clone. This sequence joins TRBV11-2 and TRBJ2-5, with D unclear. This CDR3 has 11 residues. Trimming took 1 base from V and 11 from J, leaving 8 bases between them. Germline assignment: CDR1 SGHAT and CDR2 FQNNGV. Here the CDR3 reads CASSLVRIQYF. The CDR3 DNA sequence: TGTGCCAGCAGCTTAGTGCGGATACAGTACTTC.

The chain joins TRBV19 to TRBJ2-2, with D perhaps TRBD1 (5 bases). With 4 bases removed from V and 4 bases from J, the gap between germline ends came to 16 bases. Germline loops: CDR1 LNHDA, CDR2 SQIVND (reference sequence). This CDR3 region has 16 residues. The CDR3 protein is CASSNYGRVGTGELFF. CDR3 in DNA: TGTGCCAGTAGTAATTACGGCAGGGTGGGCACCGGGGAGCTGTTTTTT.

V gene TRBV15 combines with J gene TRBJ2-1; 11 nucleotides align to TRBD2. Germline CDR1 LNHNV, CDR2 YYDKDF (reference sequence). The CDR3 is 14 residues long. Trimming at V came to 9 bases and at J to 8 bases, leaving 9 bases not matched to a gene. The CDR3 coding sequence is TGTGCCACAAAATTTAGCGGGGGGGCCGATGAGCAGTTCTTC. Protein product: CATKFSGGADEQFF.

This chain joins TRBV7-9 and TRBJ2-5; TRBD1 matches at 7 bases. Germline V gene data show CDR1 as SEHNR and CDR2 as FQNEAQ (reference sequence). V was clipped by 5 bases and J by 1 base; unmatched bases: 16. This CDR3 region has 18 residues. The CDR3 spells CASSPLPPHRGPQETQYF. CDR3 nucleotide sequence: TGTGCCAGCAGCCCCCTCCCCCCCCACAGGGGTCCCCAAGAGACCCAGTACTTC.

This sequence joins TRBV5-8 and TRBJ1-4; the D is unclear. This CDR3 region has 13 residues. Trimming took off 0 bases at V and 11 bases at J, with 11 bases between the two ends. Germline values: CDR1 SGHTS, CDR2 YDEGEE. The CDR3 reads CASSLGVARKLFF. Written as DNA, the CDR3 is TGTGCCAGCAGCTTGGGAGTTGCGAGGAAACTGTTTTTT. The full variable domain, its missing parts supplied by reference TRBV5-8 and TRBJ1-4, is EAGVTQSPTHLIKTRGQQATLRCSPISGHTSVYWYQQALGLGLQFLLWYDEGEERNRGNFPPRFSGRQFPNYSSELNVNALELEDSALYLCASSLGVARKLFFGSGTQLSVL.

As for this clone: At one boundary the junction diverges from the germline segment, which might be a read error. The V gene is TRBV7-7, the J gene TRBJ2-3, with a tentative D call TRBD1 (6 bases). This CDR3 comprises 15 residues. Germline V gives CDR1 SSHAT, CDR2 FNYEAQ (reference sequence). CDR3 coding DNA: TGTGCCAGCAGCTTAACCCTCGCCCTGACAGGTACGCAGTATTTT. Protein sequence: CASSLTLALTGTQYF.

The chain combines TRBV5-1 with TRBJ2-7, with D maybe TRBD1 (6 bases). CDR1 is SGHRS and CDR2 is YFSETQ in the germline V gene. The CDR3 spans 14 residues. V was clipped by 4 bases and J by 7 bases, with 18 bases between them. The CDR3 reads CASSDVGAVGEQYF. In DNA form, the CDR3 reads TGCGCCAGCAGCGACGTGGGGGCCGTGGGGGAGCAGTACTTC.

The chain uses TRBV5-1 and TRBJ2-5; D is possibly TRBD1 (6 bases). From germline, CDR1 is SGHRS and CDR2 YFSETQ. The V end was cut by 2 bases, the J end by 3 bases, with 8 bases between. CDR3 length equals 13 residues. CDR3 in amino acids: CASSFAGEETQYF. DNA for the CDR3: TGCGCCAGCAGCTTTGCAGGGGAAGAGACCCAGTACTTC.

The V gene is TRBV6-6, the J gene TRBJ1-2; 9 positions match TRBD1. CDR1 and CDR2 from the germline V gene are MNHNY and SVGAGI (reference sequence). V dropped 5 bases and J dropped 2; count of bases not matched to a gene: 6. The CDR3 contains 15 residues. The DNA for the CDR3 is TGTGCCAGCAGTCAGACAGGGGGGTCGAACTATGGCTACACCTTC. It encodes CASSQTGGSNYGYTF.

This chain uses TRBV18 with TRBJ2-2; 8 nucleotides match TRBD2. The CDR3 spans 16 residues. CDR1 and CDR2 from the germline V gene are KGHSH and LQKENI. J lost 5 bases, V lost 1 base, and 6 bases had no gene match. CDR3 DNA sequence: TGTGCCAGCTCACCACTGAACGGGAGGGAGACCGGGGAGCTGTTTTTT. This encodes CASSPLNGRETGELFF.